A few counts support the clone carrying this T cell receptor beta chain. The CDR3 is made up of 12 amino acids. V was shortened by 2 bases and J by 9 bases, with 5 bases between the two germline ends. The record originates from a study of blood T cell repertoires in COVID-19. TCRdb's copy holds only in-frame clones and misses some; the assay was immunoSEQ multiplex PCR. Of some 300,000 clones in the sample, approximately 80% are singletons; the top ten hold around 4.2%. The chain joins TRBV12-3 or TRBV12-4 to TRBJ1-6, with unresolved D. The TCR originated in a woman aged 45 to 65 with active or convalescent COVID-19. Specimen: peripheral blood. The CDR3 coding sequence is TGTGCCAGCAGTTTACCAATTTCACCCCTCCACTTT. Translated: CASSLPISPLHF.